The clone carrying this T cell receptor beta chain was recorded a few times. Other DNA sequences in this sample translate to the same CDR3. This record belongs to a study of cytomegalovirus exposure and HLA in healthy donors. Trimming left V 0 bases short and J 0 bases short, with 3 bases between. Germline V lookup: CDR1 SGHNT, CDR2 YENEEA. This CDR3 region has 14 residues. A multiplex PCR was run with 60 Vbeta primers and 13 Jbeta primers. Profiling relied on immunoSEQ multiplex PCR, and the TCRdb table lists in-frame clones only, not all of them. The table shows 200,000 to 300,000 clones, with over 80% occurring only once.

The clonotype comes from a woman between 35 and 50 years old in good health and CMV-seropositive. The specimen was PBMCs. The chain is built from TRBV11-3 and TRBJ2-1; no definite D call. The CDR3 here is CASSLDSSYNEQFF. Written as DNA, the CDR3 is TGTGCCAGCAGCTTAGACTCCTCCTACAATGAGCAGTTCTTC.